The 21 T cell receptor beta chains below were found in one sample sequenced in a study of response to subunit inactivated influenza vaccine. TCRdb reanalysed the RT-PCR reads using MiXCR and keeps one entry per CDR3 protein. Here the sample spans approximately 520,000 distinct CDR3 sequences, approximately 15% being singletons. Material: CD4+ T cells sorted from PBMCs, obtained around 25 months after vaccination. Receptors originate from a man between 45 and 75 years old who received an inactivated influenza vaccine.

This clonotype was found a few times. The V and J genes are TRBV6-2 or TRBV6-3 and TRBJ2-1, with 9 bases aligning to TRBD2. J gave up 5 bases and V 6 bases, and 11 bases lay outside the gene matches. This CDR3 is 16 amino acids long. From germline, CDR1 is MNHEY and CDR2 SVGEGT. The CDR3 sequence is CASSRTELAGNNEQFF. The CDR3 DNA sequence: TGTGCCAGCAGCCGCACGGAACTAGCGGGTAACAATGAGCAGTTCTTC.

This clonotype was seen a few times. The rearrangement joins TRBV20-1 to TRBJ2-3; D possibly corresponds to TRBD1 (6 bases). Trimming cost V 0 bases and J 2 bases, with 9 bases left between them. This CDR3 comprises 14 residues. CDR1 DFQATT and CDR2 SNEGSKA come from the germline V gene (reference sequence). The CDR3, as DNA: TGCAGTGCTAGAGAGGGGGCAAACACAGATACGCAGTATTTT. The encoded protein is CSAREGANTDTQYF.

The sample holds a few counts of this clonotype. The CDR3 reads CASSLPAGGNYNEQFF. The CDR3 DNA reads as TGCGCCAGCAGCCTGCCAGCGGGCGGGAACTACAATGAGCAGTTCTTC. The chain couples TRBV5-1 to TRBJ2-1; a weak D match, TRBD2 (6 bases). Germline V gene data show CDR1 as SGHRS and CDR2 as YFSETQ. This CDR3 is built from 16 residues. The germline V and J ends were trimmed by 4 bases and 3 bases, with 17 bases remaining between them.

The genes are TRBV29-1 and TRBJ2-7; D may be TRBD2 (6 bases). This CDR3 is 14 amino acids long. V was shortened by 4 bases and J by 3 bases, with 16 bases between the two germline ends. Germline V gene lookup returns CDR1 SQVTM and CDR2 ANQGSEA. The CDR3, as DNA: TGCAGCGTTGTCCGGGAGACCCCCGACTACGAGCAGTACTTC. This codes for CSVVRETPDYEQYF.

This clonotype was detected only a few times. The chain employs TRBV28 and TRBJ2-1, with TRBD2 matching 14 bases. This CDR3 contains 15 residues. Germline assignment: CDR1 MDHEN and CDR2 SYDVKM. J lost 6 bases, V lost 7 bases, and 5 bases had no gene match. As DNA, the CDR3 is TGTGCCAGCATAAGACTAGCGGGAGGGGGCAATGAGCAGTTCTTC. Its protein product is CASIRLAGGGNEQFF.

This chain joins TRBV7-9 and TRBJ1-1, with D possibly being TRBD1 (6 bases). The CDR3 is 16 amino acids. The V gene lost 6 bases and the J gene lost 0 bases, with 17 bases spanning the gap. The germline V gene has CDR1 SEHNR and CDR2 FQNEAQ (reference sequence). This chain's CDR3 is CASRHPGVTLNTEAFF. CDR3 DNA sequence: TGTGCCAGCAGGCATCCAGGGGTGACACTGAACACTGAAGCTTTCTTT.

This clonotype was seen ten or more times. The V and J genes are TRBV5-1 and TRBJ2-7, with 9 bases identical to TRBD2. The CDR3 has 15 residues. Per germline, CDR1 SGHRS and CDR2 YFSETQ. After removal of 4 bases from V and 8 bases from J, the junction contained 13 bases not matched to a gene. CDR3 bases: TGCGCCAGCAGCCCCCGACTAGCGGAAAACTCCAAGCAGTACTTC. It translates to CASSPRLAENSKQYF.

This clonotype was recorded a few times. This rearrangement joins TRBV7-3 to TRBJ2-2, with 13 positions matching TRBD2. The germline gives CDR1 SGHTA, CDR2 FQGTGA. With V trimmed by 8 bases and J by 7 bases, 4 bases remained unmatched. The CDR3 runs to 14 residues. The DNA for the CDR3 is TGTGCCAGCCGGACTAGCGGGAGATTCGGGGAGCTGTTTTTT. This sequence encodes CASRTSGRFGELFF. Together with reference TRBV7-3 and TRBJ2-2, the CDR3 gives the full variable domain: GAGVSQTPSNKVTEKGKYVELRCDPISGHTALYWYRQSLGQGPEFLIYFQGTGAADDSGLPNDRFFAVRPEGSVSTLKIQRTERGDSAVYLCASRTSGRFGELFFGEGSRLTVL.

The chain has TRBV7-9 and TRBJ2-2, with D tentatively TRBD1 (6 bases). There are 16 residues in the CDR3. The V gene lost 2 bases and the J gene lost 3 bases, with 13 bases spanning the gap. Per germline, CDR1 SEHNR and CDR2 FQNEAQ (reference sequence). The CDR3 DNA reads as TGTGCCAGCAGCTTAAGTTGGACAGCTGACACCGGGGAGCTGTTTTTT. This sequence encodes CASSLSWTADTGELFF.

This clonotype appeared a few times. The V gene is TRBV9, the J gene TRBJ1-5; possibly TRBD1 for D (5 bases). Germline CDR1 and CDR2: SGDLS and YYNGEE. The CDR3 contains 15 residues. With 4 bases removed from V and 2 bases from J, the gap between germline ends came to 13 bases. As DNA, the CDR3 is TGTGCCAGCAGCCCCGACGGGGGACGCAATCAGCCCCAGCATTTT. Protein: CASSPDGGRNQPQHF.

At least ten counts were recorded for this clonotype. This chain links TRBV20-1 with TRBJ2-7, with D unresolved. Germline CDR1 DFQATT, CDR2 SNEGSKA (reference sequence). The V and J ends lost 0 bases and 2 bases respectively, with 8 bases between them. The CDR3 is 13 amino acids. Here the CDR3 DNA reads TGCAGTGCTAGAGATGGACGTCCCTACGAGCAGTACTTC. Amino acids: CSARDGRPYEQYF.

The chain has TRBV20-1 and TRBJ2-7; TRBD2 matches 7 bases. CDR3 length: 14 residues. Germline CDR1 is DFQATT and CDR2 is SNEGSKA (reference sequence). The V gene end was trimmed by 3 bases and the J gene end by 3 bases; junction bases not matched to a gene: 8. In DNA form, the CDR3 reads TGCAGTGCTAGCGCGGGAGCCACGGACTACGAGCAGTACTTC. Its protein product is CSASAGATDYEQYF.

This clonotype was seen a few times. CDR3 sequence (DNA): TGCGCCAGCAGCAGCACAGGGGGAGTGCAGTTCTTC. Protein: CASSSTGGVQFF. The J gene is TRBJ2-1, the V gene TRBV5-1, with 8 nucleotides matching TRBD1. After removal of 4 bases from V and 12 bases from J, the junction contained 6 bases not matched to a gene. The CDR3 length is 12 residues. CDR1 SGHRS and CDR2 YFSETQ come from the germline V gene.

The rearrangement uses TRBV4-2 and TRBJ2-5, with TRBD2 identical over 11 bases. Trimming removed 1 base from V and 2 bases from J; junction bases left unmatched: 0. The CDR3 contains 15 residues. The germline V gene encodes CDR1 LGHNA and CDR2 YNFKEQ. The CDR3 sequence: CASSQVAGGQETQYF. The CDR3 DNA reads TGTGCCAGCAGCCAAGTAGCGGGGGGGCAAGAGACCCAGTACTTC.

At least ten counts were recorded for this clonotype. J is TRBJ1-2 and V is TRBV15; D is unclear. CDR1 is LNHNV, CDR2 YYDKDF, per germline (reference sequence). CDR3 length equals 15 residues. V gave up 1 base and J gave up 1 base, with 10 bases separating them. The CDR3 region has the DNA TGTGCCACCAGCAGAGGCCATGTCAGTAACTATGGCTACACCTTC. Translation gives CATSRGHVSNYGYTF.

This clonotype turned up a few times. The chain uses TRBV7-9 and TRBJ2-2, with D possibly TRBD1 on 5 matching bases. The CDR3 extends over 12 amino acids. Germline CDR1 is SEHNR and CDR2 is FQNEAQ (reference sequence). The CDR3 region is CASGPNTGELFF. The CDR3 nucleotides are TGTGCGTCAGGGCCCAACACCGGGGAGCTGTTTTTT.

The rearrangement uses TRBV10-3 and TRBJ1-1; the D is unclear. The length of the CDR3 is 15 residues. Looked up from germline, CDR1 is ENHRY and CDR2 is SYGVKD. The V and J ends lost 7 bases and 2 bases respectively, with 17 bases between them. This CDR3 reads CAITPSGASNTEAFF. The CDR3 coding sequence is TGTGCCATCACCCCGTCTGGAGCCTCTAACACTGAAGCTTTCTTT.

This clonotype was detected many times. The V call is TRBV12-3 or TRBV12-4, the J call TRBJ2-1; 9 nucleotides agree with TRBD2. The CDR3 has 15 amino acids. The J segment lost 5 bases and the V segment lost 6 bases, leaving 8 bases of the junction unmatched. The CDR3 loop is CASSRGAGGNNEQFF. CDR3 in DNA: TGTGCCAGCAGCCGCGGGGCGGGAGGGAACAATGAGCAGTTCTTC.

For this clonotype: Just one base apart from a much larger clone, this may be a read error. The chain couples TRBV20-1 to TRBJ2-7, with 13 bases aligning to TRBD2. The CDR3 is 13 amino acids. Germline V CDR1 and CDR2: DFQATT, SNEGSKA (reference sequence). J lost 3 bases, V lost 6 bases, and 2 bases had no gene match. CDR3 amino acids: CSAWTSGGYEQYF. The CDR3 DNA follows: TGCAGTGCCTGGACTAGCGGGGGCTACGAGCAGTACTTC.

This clonotype was picked up a small number of times. The chain carries TRBV4-3 and TRBJ2-2; D gene uncertain. This CDR3 has 15 residues. Germline V gene data show CDR1 as LGHNA and CDR2 as YSLEER. Trimming left V 0 bases short and J 2 bases short, with 7 bases between. This CDR3 reads CASSQEDHNTGELFF. The CDR3 DNA reads as TGCGCCAGCAGCCAAGAGGACCACAACACCGGGGAGCTGTTTTTT.

The J gene is TRBJ2-5, the V gene TRBV28; D remains unclear. Trimming left V 7 bases short and J 1 base short, with 13 bases between. CDR1 and CDR2 from the germline V gene are MDHEN and SYDVKM. The CDR3 covers 14 residues. The CDR3 nucleotides read TGTGCCAGCAACGACGGGCAGCTCCAAGAGACCCAGTACTTC. Its translation: CASNDGQLQETQYF.